The TCR beta chain described here comes from a study of metastatic and nonmetastatic thyroid tumors. As for the study in general: Peripheral blood and tumor or nodule samples from malignant and benign thyroid patients were compared.

Authors' analysis steps: Construction of a distant-metastasis classifier for papillary thyroid cancer relied on CDR3 differences across clinicopathological groups. MiXCR was used by TCRdb to re-call the PCR reads. None of the V and J calls come from the authors' own analysis; TCRdb made them. The sample includes 35,000 to 40,000 clones, 28% of them seen just once. This clone came up a few times. Its specificity is not known. Nobody among the patients had been given any treatment before thyroid surgery. The study's findings and limits: Malignant thyroid tumors reportedly exceeded benign nodules significantly in TCR beta diversity, with the difference appearing in blood and tumor.

Germline CDR1 and CDR2: LNHNV and YYDKDF (reference sequence). Trimming cost V 0 bases and J 6 bases, with 11 bases left between them. This CDR3 comprises 14 residues. The receptor comes from a male donor with papillary thyroid cancer or a benign thyroid nodule (not recorded which). Some clones in this sample may be carry-over from other donors' samples. The J gene is TRBJ1-2, the V gene TRBV15, with D uncertain. The sequenced material came from blood. CDR3: CATSRDRGRDGYTF. In DNA form, the CDR3 reads TGTGCCACCAGCAGAGATCGCGGGAGGGATGGCTACACCTTC.